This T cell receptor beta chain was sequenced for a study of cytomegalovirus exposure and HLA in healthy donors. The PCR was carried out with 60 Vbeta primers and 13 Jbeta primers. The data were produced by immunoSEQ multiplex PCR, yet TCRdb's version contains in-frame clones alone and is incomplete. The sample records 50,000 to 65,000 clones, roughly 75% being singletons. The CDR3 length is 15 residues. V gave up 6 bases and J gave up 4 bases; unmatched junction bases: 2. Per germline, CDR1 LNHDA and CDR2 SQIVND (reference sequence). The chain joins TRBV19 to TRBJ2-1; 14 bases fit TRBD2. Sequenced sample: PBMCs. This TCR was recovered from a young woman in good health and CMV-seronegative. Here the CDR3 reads CASSRLAGGYNEQFF. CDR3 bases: TGTGCCAGTAGCCGACTAGCGGGAGGGTACAATGAGCAGTTCTTC.